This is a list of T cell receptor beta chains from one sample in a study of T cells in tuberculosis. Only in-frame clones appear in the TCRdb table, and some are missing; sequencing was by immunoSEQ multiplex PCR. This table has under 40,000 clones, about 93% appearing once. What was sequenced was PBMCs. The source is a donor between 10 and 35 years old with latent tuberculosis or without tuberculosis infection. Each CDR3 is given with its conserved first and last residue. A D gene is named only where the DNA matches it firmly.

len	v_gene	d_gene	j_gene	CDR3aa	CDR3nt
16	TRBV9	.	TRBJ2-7	CASSVGLGGGTYEQYF	TGTGCCAGCAGCGTAGGTCTGGGAGGAGGAACCTACGAGCAGTACTTC
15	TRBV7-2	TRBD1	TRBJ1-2	CASSESTGGSYGYAF	TGTGCCAGCAGCGAATCGACAGGGGGCAGCTATGGCTACGCCTTC
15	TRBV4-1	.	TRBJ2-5	CASSQDLQGRETQYF	TGCGCCAGCAGCCAAGATCTCCAGGGGCGAGAGACCCAGTACTTC
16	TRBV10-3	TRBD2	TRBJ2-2	CATPAGAEFNTGELFF	TGTGCCACCCCAGCGGGGGCCGAATTCAACACCGGGGAGCTGTTTTTT
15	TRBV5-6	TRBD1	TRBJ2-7	CASSLWDRDSYEQYF	TGTGCCAGCAGCTTGTGGGACAGAGACTCCTACGAGCAGTACTTC
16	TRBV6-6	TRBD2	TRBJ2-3	CASSYPTGGPSPTQYF	TGTGCCAGCAGTTACCCCACGGGGGGGCCATCCCCTACGCAGTATTTT
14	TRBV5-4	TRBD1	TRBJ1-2	CASSSSGTEDGYTF	TGTGCCAGCAGCTCGTCCGGGACAGAGGATGGCTACACCTTC
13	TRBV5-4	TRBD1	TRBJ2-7	CASSLDRGYEQYF	TGTGCCAGCAGCTTGGACAGGGGATACGAGCAGTACTTC
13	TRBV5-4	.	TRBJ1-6	CASMRGSNSPLHF	TGTGCCAGCATGCGGGGCAGTAATTCACCCCTCCACTTT
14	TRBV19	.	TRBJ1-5	CASSGQVGNQPQHF	TGTGCCAGTAGTGGGCAGGTTGGAAATCAGCCCCAGCATTTT
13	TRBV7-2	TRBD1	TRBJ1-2	CASSLGTGGGYTF	TGTGCCAGCAGCTTAGGGACAGGGGGCGGCTACACCTTC
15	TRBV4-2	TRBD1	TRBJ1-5	CASSQPGQNNQPQHF	TGTGCCAGCAGCCAGCCGGGACAGAACAATCAGCCCCAGCATTTT